Listed below are T cell receptor beta chains from one sample, sequenced in a study of T-cell reconstitution after alpha-beta-depleted transplantation in children. TCRdb fed the PCR reads into MiXCR, producing one record per CDR3 protein. The profile covers about 420,000 distinct CDR3 sequences, with approximately 11% appearing a single time and 4.5% to 7% taken by the ten largest. Source: PBMCs from the stem cell graft donor, taken from the stem cell graft. These receptors originate from a human donor who donated a stem cell graft to a child with acute myeloid leukemia. Each CDR3 is given with its conserved first and last residue. D genes are given only for firm matches. The listing skips clone size in some rows; elsewhere it reads once, few, many or a size class.

v_call	d_call	clone_size	j_call	cdr3_aa	cdr3_nt
TRBV12-3/TRBV12-4	TRBD2	few	TRBJ2-5	CASAGLAGAQETQYF	TGTGCCAGTGCTGGACTAGCGGGGGCTCAAGAGACCCAGTACTTC
TRBV5-1	TRBD2	few	TRBJ2-1	CASSSSSGGVSYNEQFF	TGCGCCAGCAGCTCTTCTAGCGGGGGTGTCTCCTACAATGAGCAGTTCTTC
TRBV27	-	few	TRBJ2-7	CASSQETGLGSYEQYF	TGTGCCAGCAGTCAAGAGACAGGATTGGGTTCCTACGAGCAGTACTTC
TRBV5-5	-	few	TRBJ1-1	CASSLNGGRHTEAFF	TGTGCCAGCAGCTTGAATGGGGGCAGGCACACTGAAGCTTTCTTT
TRBV12-3/TRBV12-4	-	few	TRBJ1-5	CASSLGGRRGNQPQHF	TGTGCCAGCAGTTTAGGAGGGCGGCGAGGCAATCAGCCCCAGCATTTT
TRBV5-6	TRBD1	-	TRBJ2-4	CASSFRDRVAKNIQYF	TGTGCCAGCAGCTTCCGGGACAGAGTAGCCAAAAACATTCAGTACTTC
TRBV5-1	TRBD1	few	TRBJ2-4	CASSLAGTDLDIQYF	TGCGCCAGCAGCTTGGCCGGGACAGATTTGGACATTCAGTACTTC
TRBV7-3	-	few	TRBJ2-3	CASSLVGSGGAFTDTQYF	TGTGCCAGCAGCTTAGTTGGGAGTGGCGGGGCGTTCACAGATACGCAGTATTTT
TRBV27	TRBD2	-	TRBJ2-1	CASSAGGSGGEQFF	TGTGCCAGCAGTGCGGGGGGTAGCGGTGGCGAGCAGTTCTTC
TRBV2	-	-	TRBJ1-2	CASSHGVSYGYTF	TGTGCCAGCAGTCATGGCGTTTCCTATGGCTACACCTTC
TRBV20-1	-	many	TRBJ2-2	CSARDALITGELFF	TGCAGTGCTAGAGATGCACTTATCACCGGGGAGCTGTTTTTT
TRBV9	-	few	TRBJ2-5	CASSVGGWGETQYF	TGTGCCAGCAGCGTAGGGGGCTGGGGGGAGACCCAGTACTTC
TRBV3-1	TRBD2	few	TRBJ2-2	CASSQEVAGSRELFF	TGTGCCAGCAGCCAAGAGGTAGCGGGGAGCAGGGAGCTGTTTTTT